Listed below are T cell receptor beta chains from one sample, sequenced in a study of shared clonotypes between healthy human individuals. The method was immunoSEQ multiplex PCR; TCRdb's version includes in-frame clones alone and lacks a portion of them. The sample holds roughly 500,000 clones, approximately 81% seen once. Source material: PBMCs. Receptors originate from a woman in her 40s in good health. Some clones in this sample may be carry-over from other donors' samples. Both conserved end residues are part of each CDR3. The D gene is left open where the match is weak. Some rows have no size entry. The others give once, few or many, or a class for an expanded clone.

v_gene: TRBV7-2; d_gene: NA; len: 13; j_gene: TRBJ2-7; abundance: once; CDR3aa: CASSRNGGYEQYF; CDR3nt: TGTGCCAGCAGCCGTAACGGCGGCTACGAGCAGTACTTC
v_gene: TRBV9; d_gene: NA; len: 15; j_gene: TRBJ1-1; abundance: NA; CDR3aa: CASSVHQGRNTEAFF; CDR3nt: TGTGCCAGCAGCGTCCACCAGGGGCGGAACACTGAAGCTTTCTTT
v_gene: TRBV7-2; d_gene: NA; len: 15; j_gene: TRBJ1-1; abundance: NA; CDR3aa: CASSLEAGSYTEAFF; CDR3nt: TGTGCCAGCAGCTTAGAGGCAGGGTCGTACACTGAAGCTTTCTTT
v_gene: TRBV5-1; d_gene: NA; len: 14; j_gene: TRBJ1-2; abundance: NA; CDR3aa: CASSLAEGQGGYTF; CDR3nt: TGCGCCAGCAGCTTGGCCGAGGGGCAGGGTGGCTACACCTTC
v_gene: TRBV28; d_gene: TRBD2; len: 18; j_gene: TRBJ2-4; abundance: NA; CDR3aa: CASSLLSGISVAKNIQYF; CDR3nt: TGTGCCAGCAGTTTACTTAGCGGGATCTCCGTAGCCAAAAACATTCAGTACTTC
v_gene: TRBV7-8; d_gene: NA; len: 15; j_gene: TRBJ1-1; abundance: NA; CDR3aa: CASSYVDGIGTEAFF; CDR3nt: TGTGCCAGCAGCTATGTAGATGGTATCGGGACTGAAGCTTTCTTT
v_gene: TRBV28; d_gene: TRBD2; len: 14; j_gene: TRBJ2-1; abundance: few; CDR3aa: CASRWTSGRPQQFF; CDR3nt: TGTGCCAGCAGATGGACTAGCGGGAGGCCCCAGCAGTTCTTC
v_gene: TRBV7-9; d_gene: TRBD1; len: 14; j_gene: TRBJ2-7; abundance: NA; CDR3aa: CASRGQGPTYEQYF; CDR3nt: TGTGCCAGCAGAGGACAGGGGCCGACCTACGAGCAGTACTTC
v_gene: TRBV28; d_gene: TRBD2; len: 16; j_gene: TRBJ2-5; abundance: NA; CDR3aa: CASSSPSGRAGETQYF; CDR3nt: TGTGCCAGCAGTTCGCCTAGCGGGAGGGCCGGAGAGACCCAGTACTTC
v_gene: TRBV5-1; d_gene: NA; len: 15; j_gene: TRBJ2-7; abundance: NA; CDR3aa: CASSFPGGESYEQYF; CDR3nt: TGCGCCAGCAGCTTCCCGGGTGGGGAGTCCTACGAGCAGTACTTC
v_gene: TRBV11-3; d_gene: TRBD1; len: 18; j_gene: TRBJ1-1; abundance: NA; CDR3aa: CASSLQERGRGVNTEAFF; CDR3nt: TGTGCCAGCAGCTTACAGGAGAGGGGGCGTGGGGTAAACACTGAAGCTTTCTTT
v_gene: TRBV5-6; d_gene: NA; len: 13; j_gene: TRBJ1-4; abundance: NA; CDR3aa: CASSLGRNEKLFF; CDR3nt: TGTGCCAGCAGCTTGGGACGGAATGAAAAACTGTTTTTT
v_gene: TRBV28; d_gene: NA; len: 14; j_gene: TRBJ2-5; abundance: NA; CDR3aa: CASSWGTSQETQYF; CDR3nt: TGTGCCAGCAGTTGGGGGACTTCTCAAGAGACCCAGTACTTC
v_gene: TRBV5-4; d_gene: NA; len: 14; j_gene: TRBJ1-2; abundance: NA; CDR3aa: CASSPGRLSYGYTF; CDR3nt: TGTGCCAGCAGCCCCGGACGGTTGTCCTATGGCTACACCTTC
v_gene: TRBV15; d_gene: NA; len: 16; j_gene: TRBJ1-5; abundance: NA; CDR3aa: CATSRDSRLTNQPQHF; CDR3nt: TGTGCCACCAGCAGAGATAGTCGGCTTACCAATCAGCCCCAGCATTTT
v_gene: TRBV6-6; d_gene: NA; len: 14; j_gene: TRBJ1-4; abundance: NA; CDR3aa: CASSYSTQNEKLFF; CDR3nt: TGTGCCAGCAGTTACTCGACACAGAATGAAAAACTGTTTTTT
v_gene: TRBV5-6; d_gene: TRBD2; len: 13; j_gene: TRBJ2-7; abundance: NA; CDR3aa: CASSWGLVYEQYF; CDR3nt: TGTGCCAGCAGCTGGGGACTAGTCTACGAGCAGTACTTC
v_gene: TRBV4-3; d_gene: NA; len: 15; j_gene: TRBJ2-7; abundance: NA; CDR3aa: CASSQVGQGRNEQYF; CDR3nt: TGCGCCAGCAGCCAAGTAGGCCAGGGCCGCAACGAGCAGTACTTC
v_gene: TRBV28; d_gene: NA; len: 15; j_gene: TRBJ2-7; abundance: few; CDR3aa: CASSSNRHVSYEQYF; CDR3nt: TGTGCCAGCAGTTCAAACAGACACGTAAGCTACGAGCAGTACTTC
v_gene: TRBV28; d_gene: TRBD1; len: 14; j_gene: TRBJ2-7; abundance: NA; CDR3aa: CASRPGQGSYEQYF; CDR3nt: TGTGCCAGCAGACCGGGACAGGGTTCCTACGAGCAGTACTTC
v_gene: TRBV19; d_gene: NA; len: 14; j_gene: TRBJ1-5; abundance: NA; CDR3aa: CASSIPWSNQPQHF; CDR3nt: TGTGCCAGTAGTATACCCTGGAGCAATCAGCCCCAGCATTTT
v_gene: TRBV30; d_gene: NA; len: 13; j_gene: TRBJ1-4; abundance: NA; CDR3aa: CAWSTGAHEKLFF; CDR3nt: TGTGCCTGGAGTACGGGGGCCCATGAAAAACTGTTTTTT
v_gene: TRBV7-8; d_gene: TRBD2; len: 15; j_gene: TRBJ2-3; abundance: NA; CDR3aa: CASSPGTSGSDTQYF; CDR3nt: TGTGCCAGCAGCCCCGGGACTAGCGGGAGTGATACGCAGTATTTT
v_gene: TRBV29-1; d_gene: NA; len: 13; j_gene: TRBJ2-3; abundance: NA; CDR3aa: CSVRITGTDTQYF; CDR3nt: TGCAGCGTTCGTATAACTGGCACAGATACGCAGTATTTT
v_gene: TRBV7-9; d_gene: NA; len: 17; j_gene: TRBJ1-1; abundance: once; CDR3aa: CASSQPHRQPMNTEAFF; CDR3nt: TGTGCCAGCAGCCAACCCCATCGACAGCCCATGAACACTGAAGCTTTCTTT
v_gene: TRBV19; d_gene: TRBD2; len: 14; j_gene: TRBJ2-7; abundance: NA; CDR3aa: CASSRLAGQYEQYF; CDR3nt: TGTGCCAGTAGTAGACTAGCGGGACAATACGAGCAGTACTTC
v_gene: TRBV29-1; d_gene: TRBD1; len: 11; j_gene: TRBJ1-2; abundance: NA; CDR3aa: CSEGTGGGYTF; CDR3nt: TGCAGCGAAGGGACAGGGGGTGGCTACACCTTC
v_gene: TRBV5-8; d_gene: NA; len: 14; j_gene: TRBJ2-7; abundance: many; CDR3aa: CASSPPGATYEQYF; CDR3nt: TGTGCCAGCAGCCCTCCCGGGGCTACTTACGAGCAGTACTTC
v_gene: TRBV19; d_gene: TRBD2; len: 14; j_gene: TRBJ2-1; abundance: NA; CDR3aa: CASSMGLADNEQFF; CDR3nt: TGTGCCAGTAGTATGGGACTAGCGGACAATGAGCAGTTCTTC
v_gene: TRBV9; d_gene: TRBD2; len: 17; j_gene: TRBJ2-3; abundance: NA; CDR3aa: CASSSARGDYRTDTQYF; CDR3nt: TGTGCCAGCAGCTCCGCCCGAGGGGACTACCGCACAGATACGCAGTATTTT
v_gene: TRBV5-6; d_gene: TRBD1; len: 15; j_gene: TRBJ2-1; abundance: NA; CDR3aa: CASSIGTGVADEQFF; CDR3nt: TGTGCCAGCAGCATCGGGACAGGGGTGGCCGATGAGCAGTTCTTC
v_gene: TRBV5-1; d_gene: NA; len: 14; j_gene: TRBJ2-1; abundance: NA; CDR3aa: CASSSQADYNEQFF; CDR3nt: TGCGCCAGCAGCTCGCAAGCCGACTACAATGAGCAGTTCTTC
v_gene: TRBV2; d_gene: NA; len: 12; j_gene: TRBJ2-1; abundance: NA; CDR3aa: CASSEREGREFF; CDR3nt: TGTGCCAGCAGTGAACGGGAAGGACGCGAGTTCTTC
v_gene: TRBV6-4; d_gene: TRBD1; len: 14; j_gene: TRBJ2-3; abundance: NA; CDR3aa: CASSDGQATDTQYF; CDR3nt: TGCGCCAGCAGTGACGGACAGGCCACAGATACGCAGTATTTT
v_gene: TRBV28; d_gene: NA; len: 14; j_gene: TRBJ2-7; abundance: NA; CDR3aa: CASSLSGDSYEQYF; CDR3nt: TGTGCCAGCAGTTTATCGGGGGACTCCTACGAGCAGTACTTC
v_gene: TRBV28; d_gene: NA; len: 14; j_gene: TRBJ1-1; abundance: NA; CDR3aa: CASSGEQMNTEAFF; CDR3nt: TGTGCCAGCAGCGGGGAACAGATGAACACTGAAGCTTTCTTT
v_gene: TRBV7-3; d_gene: TRBD1; len: 19; j_gene: TRBJ2-6; abundance: NA; CDR3aa: CASSLRLGQGAPGANVLTF; CDR3nt: TGTGCCAGCAGCTTACGATTAGGACAGGGGGCCCCTGGGGCCAACGTCCTGACTTTC
v_gene: TRBV5-5; d_gene: TRBD2; len: 15; j_gene: TRBJ2-5; abundance: few; CDR3aa: CASSFWRLAGETQYF; CDR3nt: TGTGCCAGCAGCTTTTGGAGGCTAGCGGGGGAGACCCAGTACTTC
v_gene: TRBV11-2; d_gene: NA; len: 13; j_gene: TRBJ1-1; abundance: few; CDR3aa: CASSLEAGIEAFF; CDR3nt: TGTGCCAGCAGCTTAGAGGCCGGTATTGAAGCTTTCTTT
v_gene: TRBV15; d_gene: NA; len: 16; j_gene: TRBJ1-4; abundance: once; CDR3aa: CATSPGEVPFYEKLFF; CDR3nt: TGTGCCACCAGTCCAGGGGAGGTCCCTTTTTATGAAAAACTGTTTTTT
v_gene: TRBV6-1; d_gene: NA; len: 13; j_gene: TRBJ2-7; abundance: NA; CDR3aa: CASTREINYEQYF; CDR3nt: TGTGCCAGCACCAGGGAGATCAACTACGAGCAGTACTTC
v_gene: TRBV7-3; d_gene: NA; len: 15; j_gene: TRBJ2-1; abundance: once; CDR3aa: CASSLGGGSYNEQFF; CDR3nt: TGTGCCAGCAGCTTGGGGGGAGGTTCCTACAATGAGCAGTTCTTC
v_gene: TRBV4-1; d_gene: NA; len: 14; j_gene: TRBJ1-5; abundance: NA; CDR3aa: CASSQDRGGQPQHF; CDR3nt: TGCGCCAGCAGCCAAGATCGCGGAGGTCAGCCCCAGCATTTT
v_gene: TRBV5-1; d_gene: NA; len: 16; j_gene: TRBJ2-5; abundance: NA; CDR3aa: CASSFETGTNQETQYF; CDR3nt: TGCGCCAGCAGCTTTGAGACCGGGACAAATCAAGAGACCCAGTACTTC
v_gene: TRBV15; d_gene: NA; len: 16; j_gene: TRBJ2-6; abundance: NA; CDR3aa: CATSRGGSSGANVLTF; CDR3nt: TGTGCCACCAGCAGAGGTGGATCCTCTGGGGCCAACGTCCTGACTTTC
v_gene: TRBV30; d_gene: NA; len: 12; j_gene: TRBJ1-1; abundance: many; CDR3aa: CAWSRQNTEAFF; CDR3nt: TGTGCCTGGAGTCGACAGAACACTGAAGCTTTCTTT
v_gene: TRBV10-2; d_gene: TRBD2; len: 19; j_gene: TRBJ2-1; abundance: NA; CDR3aa: CATRTGLAGGPRLYNEQFF; CDR3nt: TGCGCCACCCGGACGGGACTAGCGGGAGGTCCCAGACTTTACAATGAGCAGTTCTTC
v_gene: TRBV7-2; d_gene: TRBD1; len: 15; j_gene: TRBJ1-5; abundance: NA; CDR3aa: CASSLGQGAGQPQHF; CDR3nt: TGTGCCAGCAGCCTGGGACAGGGGGCGGGTCAGCCCCAGCATTTT
v_gene: TRBV15; d_gene: NA; len: 15; j_gene: TRBJ2-2; abundance: NA; CDR3aa: CATSSRGPITGELFF; CDR3nt: TGTGCCACCAGCAGCCGAGGGCCGATCACCGGGGAGCTGTTTTTT
v_gene: TRBV6-1; d_gene: NA; len: 13; j_gene: TRBJ1-2; abundance: NA; CDR3aa: CASSEEGIGGYTF; CDR3nt: TGTGCCAGCAGTGAGGAAGGGATAGGTGGCTACACCTTC
v_gene: TRBV7-2; d_gene: NA; len: 12; j_gene: TRBJ2-7; abundance: NA; CDR3aa: CASSVTSYEQYF; CDR3nt: TGTGCCAGCAGCGTGACTTCCTACGAGCAGTACTTC
v_gene: TRBV18; d_gene: TRBD2; len: 15; j_gene: TRBJ2-1; abundance: once; CDR3aa: CASSPWVAGDLEQFF; CDR3nt: TGTGCCAGCTCACCGTGGGTAGCGGGAGACCTTGAGCAGTTCTTC
v_gene: TRBV19; d_gene: TRBD2; len: 18; j_gene: TRBJ2-5; abundance: NA; CDR3aa: CASQTNSGSGGNQETQYF; CDR3nt: TGTGCCAGTCAGACAAACTCAGGAAGCGGGGGCAATCAAGAGACCCAGTACTTC
v_gene: TRBV27; d_gene: NA; len: 11; j_gene: TRBJ1-2; abundance: NA; CDR3aa: CASGEGYGYTF; CDR3nt: TGTGCCAGCGGGGAGGGCTATGGCTACACCTTC
v_gene: TRBV7-9; d_gene: TRBD2; len: 19; j_gene: TRBJ2-7; abundance: NA; CDR3aa: CASSLGTSVYKTYPYKQYF; CDR3nt: TGTGCCAGCAGCTTAGGGACTAGCGTGTACAAGACTTACCCCTACAAGCAGTACTTC
v_gene: TRBV11-2; d_gene: TRBD1; len: 15; j_gene: TRBJ1-4; abundance: NA; CDR3aa: CASSILGGLNEKLFF; CDR3nt: TGTGCCAGCAGCATCCTAGGGGGCTTGAATGAAAAACTGTTTTTT
v_gene: TRBV27; d_gene: NA; len: 13; j_gene: TRBJ2-5; abundance: few; CDR3aa: CASSPRYQETQYF; CDR3nt: TGTGCCAGCAGTCCCAGATACCAAGAGACCCAGTACTTC
v_gene: TRBV11-1; d_gene: NA; len: 13; j_gene: TRBJ2-7; abundance: NA; CDR3aa: CASSYRHRDEQYF; CDR3nt: TGTGCCAGCAGCTACCGCCACAGGGACGAGCAGTACTTC